These T cell receptor beta chains were read from a single sample in a study of T cells in Graves' hyperthyroidism and ophthalmopathy. TCRdb re-called the multiplex PCR reads through MiXCR, storing one row per CDR3 protein. The data show some 620,000 distinct CDR3 sequences, around 15% seen once. The source material was blood. All receptors come from a woman aged 25-40 years with Graves' hyperthyroidism. Both conserved end residues are part of each CDR3. Each record gives: V gene, CDR3 protein.

V gene: TRBV6-2/TRBV6-3
CDR3 protein: CASSYSLPPEQFF

V gene: TRBV11-2
CDR3 protein: CASSLGGDPYEQYF

V gene: TRBV6-1
CDR3 protein: CASTQDGTGSDEQYF

V gene: TRBV6-1
CDR3 protein: CASSEDEGGSTEAFF

V gene: TRBV15
CDR3 protein: CATRGLGETQYF

V gene: TRBV9
CDR3 protein: CASSVGGQGNEQFF

V gene: TRBV30
CDR3 protein: CAWSVGQGFYEQYF

V gene: TRBV7-9
CDR3 protein: CASSPKSRVNYGYTF

V gene: TRBV7-8
CDR3 protein: CASGLAGVFTGELFF

V gene: TRBV29-1
CDR3 protein: CSVPGLAGLYNEQFF

V gene: TRBV5-6
CDR3 protein: CASSLLGDLTYEQYF

V gene: TRBV4-2
CDR3 protein: CASSQEGLAGPTGELFF

V gene: TRBV6-2/TRBV6-3
CDR3 protein: CASSGLAGGDRSTDTQYF

V gene: TRBV13
CDR3 protein: CASSFSGTGVAEQYF

V gene: TRBV7-3
CDR3 protein: CASGPDRVITEAFF

V gene: TRBV3-1
CDR3 protein: CASSHYSYNEQFF

V gene: TRBV12-3/TRBV12-4
CDR3 protein: CASRSLGPRQFF

V gene: TRBV30
CDR3 protein: CAWSAGTGVLISTDTQYF

V gene: TRBV27
CDR3 protein: CASREYRATDYEQYF

V gene: TRBV6-1
CDR3 protein: CASNTGTSGRNEQFF

V gene: TRBV28
CDR3 protein: CASSFTGSSYEQYF

V gene: TRBV6-6
CDR3 protein: CASSYSQGGRDNEQFF

V gene: TRBV10-3
CDR3 protein: CAISDGTGSGYGYTF

V gene: TRBV2
CDR3 protein: CASTRASRAGTGELFF

V gene: TRBV5-5
CDR3 protein: CASSFRIPGLAGESYEQYF

V gene: TRBV4-2
CDR3 protein: CASRDPLTHGYTF

V gene: TRBV28
CDR3 protein: CAIPGLRAGELFF

V gene: TRBV18
CDR3 protein: CASSPTGKNSPLHF

V gene: TRBV2
CDR3 protein: CASSDDRAPDTQYF

V gene: TRBV5-1
CDR3 protein: CASSSQGGTDTQYF

V gene: TRBV5-1
CDR3 protein: CASSLARDTDTQYF

V gene: TRBV19
CDR3 protein: CASSISGALGYTF

V gene: TRBV20-1
CDR3 protein: CSARANGQGGSPLHF

V gene: TRBV11-1
CDR3 protein: CASSFGTSGSETQYF

V gene: TRBV18
CDR3 protein: CASSPPARTARLEQFF

V gene: TRBV29-1
CDR3 protein: CSAGQVNTGELFF

V gene: TRBV7-2
CDR3 protein: CASSAPRGRARDTQYF

V gene: TRBV5-1
CDR3 protein: CASSFGDSLNTEAFF

V gene: TRBV12-3/TRBV12-4
CDR3 protein: CASSPRGDRVSPLHF

V gene: TRBV6-5
CDR3 protein: CASSYRGNYEQYF

V gene: TRBV27
CDR3 protein: CARNARDGGFEAFF

V gene: TRBV28
CDR3 protein: CASSPHRTGGAGYGYTF

V gene: TRBV29-1
CDR3 protein: CSVAMGNGYTF

V gene: TRBV28
CDR3 protein: CASRSPDNMNTEAFF

V gene: TRBV29-1
CDR3 protein: CSVGLASYNEQFF

V gene: TRBV11-1
CDR3 protein: CASSPGQAFEQYF

V gene: TRBV7-9
CDR3 protein: CASSGLAGEVGRTDTQYF

V gene: TRBV7-2
CDR3 protein: CASRRNFGLESSYEQYF

V gene: TRBV6-1
CDR3 protein: CASSSAGSNSPLHF

V gene: TRBV28
CDR3 protein: CASSLAGTGMGTEAFF

V gene: TRBV6-1
CDR3 protein: CASSLVDSSYEQYF

V gene: TRBV12-3/TRBV12-4
CDR3 protein: CASSPRGGIGYGYTF

V gene: TRBV5-1
CDR3 protein: CASSLMGHDGYTF